These 31 T cell receptor beta chains were all obtained from the same sample, sequenced in a study of T cells in Graves' hyperthyroidism and ophthalmopathy. Template material for amplifying TCR beta CDR3 regions consisted of RNA transcripts. A set of HTBI primers served as the primers for a first-round RT-PCR of the TCR CDR3. From the multiplex PCR reads, TCRdb called clonotypes with MiXCR, one entry per CDR3 protein. The sample includes approximately 400,000 distinct CDR3 sequences, more than 15% of them seen just once. The sequenced material came from blood. The receptor set was obtained from a young woman with Graves' hyperthyroidism.

There are many counts of this clonotype. The chain joins TRBV5-1 to TRBJ2-3; maybe TRBD2 (5 bases). Germline CDR1 and CDR2: SGHRS and YFSETQ. Trimming left V 4 bases short and J 4 bases short, with 22 bases between. The CDR3 has 17 residues. The CDR3 coding sequence is TGCGCCAGCAGCCCAGAATTAATTAGCGCCAACGCAGATACGCAGTATTTT. It is translated as CASSPELISANADTQYF. The complete variable domain, with remaining parts taken from reference TRBV5-1 and TRBJ2-3, reads KAGVTQTPRYLIKTRGQQVTLSCSPISGHRSVSWYQQTPGQGLQFLFEYFSETQRNKGNFPGRFSGRQFSNSRSEMNVSTLELGDSALYLCASSPELISANADTQYFGPGTRLTVL.

The genes are TRBV12-3 or TRBV12-4 and TRBJ2-7; the match to TRBD2 covers 13 bases. The CDR3 totals 15 residues. V lost 5 bases and J lost 6; bases outside the gene matches: 7. CDR3 residues: CASSPLAGGPGEQYF. Here the CDR3 DNA reads TGTGCCAGCAGTCCACTAGCGGGGGGGCCGGGCGAGCAGTACTTC.

This clonotype was seen many times. The V call is TRBV7-2, the J call TRBJ2-5; 8 bases agree with TRBD2. CDR3 length: 14 amino acids. CDR1 and CDR2 from the germline V gene are SGHTA and FQGNSA. J lost 5 bases, V lost 3 bases, and 5 bases had no gene match. CDR3 bases: TGTGCCAGCAGCTTTAGCGGGGTCGGGGAGACCCAGTACTTC. This translates into CASSFSGVGETQYF.

This chain links TRBV27 with TRBJ2-7; D tentatively reads TRBD1 or TRBD2 (6 bases each). Germline-derived CDR1 and CDR2 are MNHEY and SMNVEV (reference sequence). V dropped 6 bases and J dropped 2 bases, with 11 bases sitting between them. This CDR3 spans 13 amino acids. In DNA form, the CDR3 reads TGTGCCAGCAGCCGACGGGGGCCCTACGAGCAGTACTTC. It encodes CASSRRGPYEQYF.

The chain carries TRBV9 and TRBJ2-3, with 8 positions matching TRBD2. The length of the CDR3 is 17 residues. The V gene's germline CDR1 is SGDLS and CDR2 YYNGEE. Losses at the gene ends were 2 bases for V and 2 bases for J; bases not matched to a gene: 10. CDR3 in amino acids: CASSVLPGLGATDTQYF. CDR3 nucleotides: TGTGCCAGCAGCGTTCTTCCGGGACTAGGAGCCACAGATACGCAGTATTTT.

This clonotype was counted ten times or more. The genes are TRBV4-2 and TRBJ1-5; no definite D call. The CDR3 length is 17 residues. With 0 bases removed from V and 1 base from J, the gap between germline ends came to 13 bases. CDR1 and CDR2 from the germline V gene are LGHNA and YNFKEQ. The CDR3 DNA is TGTGCCAGCAGCCAAGATGGGAAGGGCGGAAGCAATCAGCCCCAGCATTTT. Protein product: CASSQDGKGGSNQPQHF.

This clonotype occurred many times. V gene TRBV5-1 combines with J gene TRBJ2-7, with 7 bases that match TRBD1. The CDR3 runs 16 residues. V dropped 0 bases and J dropped 1; count of bases not matched to a gene: 7. The V gene's germline CDR1 is SGHRS and CDR2 YFSETQ. The CDR3 protein is CASSLAARGQSYEQYF. CDR3 nucleotide sequence: TGCGCCAGCAGCTTGGCAGCGAGGGGGCAATCCTACGAGCAGTACTTC. The variable domain in full, with the rest retrieved from reference TRBV5-1 and TRBJ2-7, is KAGVTQTPRYLIKTRGQQVTLSCSPISGHRSVSWYQQTPGQGLQFLFEYFSETQRNKGNFPGRFSGRQFSNSRSEMNVSTLELGDSALYLCASSLAARGQSYEQYFGPGTRLTVT.

The table lists this clonotype with a few counts. One base away lies a much larger clone, so this may be a sequencing read error. V and J are TRBV12-3 or TRBV12-4 and TRBJ2-5, with D perhaps matching TRBD1 or TRBD2 (6 bases each). V was trimmed by 3 bases and J by 4 bases, leaving 18 bases between them. The CDR3 extends over 16 amino acids. This chain's CDR3 is CASSLSGGGPGETQYF. The CDR3 DNA reads TGTGCCAGCAGTTTGTCTGGTGGGGGGCCTGGAGAGACCCAGTACTTC.

This clonotype was observed many times. The chain couples TRBV18 to TRBJ2-7; D is perhaps TRBD2 (5 bases). The CDR3 consists of 14 residues. Germline V gene data show CDR1 as KGHSH and CDR2 as LQKENI. V lost 0 bases, J lost 6 bases, and 12 bases lay in between. DNA of the CDR3: TGTGCCAGCTCACCACCGGGGAGAGCGCTCGAGCAGTACTTC. Translated, it gives CASSPPGRALEQYF.

This clonotype was found many times. The CDR3 protein is CSVEGGESNQPQHF. In nucleotides, the CDR3 is TGCAGCGTTGAAGGGGGCGAGAGCAATCAGCCCCAGCATTTT. The chain employs TRBV29-1 and TRBJ1-5; the D gene is possibly TRBD1 (5 bases). Trimming removed 1 base at V and 1 base at J, with 8 bases between. This CDR3 region has 14 residues. Germline V gene data show CDR1 as SQVTM and CDR2 as ANQGSEA.

This clonotype came up a few times. This rearrangement joins TRBV20-1 to TRBJ2-6; 10 bases agree with TRBD1. This CDR3 is built from 18 residues. CDR1 DFQATT and CDR2 SNEGSKA come from the germline V gene (reference sequence). Losses at the gene ends were 5 bases for V and 2 bases for J; bases not matched to a gene: 12. As DNA, the CDR3 is TGCAGTGCTGTCGGACAGGGGGTGCCCCTCCCTGGGGCCAACGTCCTGACTTTC. Translation gives CSAVGQGVPLPGANVLTF.

This clonotype appeared many times. This chain joins TRBV19 and TRBJ1-6; perhaps TRBD1 as D (5 bases). The CDR3 is 14 residues long. Trimming shortened V by 5 bases and J by 8 bases, and 13 bases separated the two germline ends. The germline V gene has CDR1 LNHDA and CDR2 SQIVND (reference sequence). The CDR3, as DNA: TGTGCCAGTAGTCCTCAGGGAGGGGATTCACCCCTCCACTTT. Amino acid sequence: CASSPQGGDSPLHF.

This clonotype showed up just once. The gene calls are TRBV25-1 and TRBJ2-7; the D gene is possibly TRBD1 (5 bases). This CDR3 is built from 15 residues. V gave up 4 bases and J gave up 0 bases, with 13 bases separating them. Looked up from germline, CDR1 is MGHDK and CDR2 is SYGVNS. CDR3 protein: CASSALIRGSYEQYF. The CDR3 nucleotides read TGTGCCAGCAGTGCCCTCATAAGGGGCTCCTACGAGCAGTACTTC.

The table lists this clonotype with a few counts. This sequence joins TRBV19 and TRBJ2-1, with TRBD2 identical over 12 bases. Germline V gene lookup returns CDR1 LNHDA and CDR2 SQIVND (reference sequence). CDR3 length: 19 residues. The trim removed 4 bases at V and 2 bases at J, leaving 12 bases unmatched. The CDR3 coding sequence is TGTGCCAGTAGTACGGACGGGACTAGCGGGCTAAACCCCTACAATGAGCAGTTCTTC. Amino acids: CASSTDGTSGLNPYNEQFF.

Regarding this clonotype: Given a much more abundant clone one base away, this may be a read error. The chain is built from TRBV12-5 and TRBJ2-1; 12 positions match TRBD2. The DNA end is a closer match to TRBJ2-7, so the J assignment may be wrong. This CDR3 has 14 residues. The V gene's germline CDR1 is LGHNT and CDR2 FRNRAP. Here the CDR3 DNA reads TGTGCTAGTGGTGGACTAGCGGGACACAATGAGCAGTACTTC. This sequence encodes CASGGLAGHNEQYF.

This clonotype was observed many times. The chain couples TRBV18 to TRBJ1-3; no definite D call. Trimming pared 0 bases from V and 0 bases from J, leaving 6 bases between. Germline V CDR1 and CDR2: KGHSH, LQKENI. The CDR3 extends over 15 amino acids. CDR3 amino acids: CASSPPSNSGNTIYF. For the CDR3, the DNA is TGTGCCAGCTCACCACCGTCAAACTCTGGAAACACCATATATTTT.

The table lists this clonotype with many counts. The genes are TRBV3-1 and TRBJ2-7, with D perhaps matching TRBD1 (5 bases). This CDR3 contains 13 residues. Trimming stripped 6 bases from V and 6 bases from J, with 15 bases between. Germline V gives CDR1 LGHDT, CDR2 YNNKEL (reference sequence). This CDR3 reads CASRLTGAPEQYF. Here the CDR3 DNA reads TGTGCCAGCAGACTGACTGGGGCGCCCGAGCAGTACTTC.

The chain recombines TRBV24-1 with TRBJ2-1, with unresolved D. The ends were cut back, 2 bases at V and 5 bases at J, with 18 bases in the middle. Germline assignment: CDR1 KGHDR and CDR2 SFDVKD. This CDR3 contains 17 residues. The DNA of the CDR3 is TGTGCCACCAGTGATTATAAAGGGTACGTTCTAGACAATGAGCAGTTCTTC. It specifies CATSDYKGYVLDNEQFF.

This clonotype was seen at least ten times. The chain has TRBV20-1 and TRBJ1-1; 10 bases line up with TRBD1. V shed 0 bases, J shed 3 bases, and the junction held 10 bases outside the gene matches. Germline lookup yields CDR1 DFQATT and CDR2 SNEGSKA (reference sequence). This CDR3 spans 17 amino acids. The CDR3: CSARDLRTGGLDTEAFF. The CDR3 DNA follows: TGCAGTGCTAGAGATCTTAGGACAGGGGGTTTGGACACTGAAGCTTTCTTT.

At least ten counts were recorded for this clonotype. The V and J genes are TRBV5-5 and TRBJ2-3; D possibly matches TRBD1 or TRBD2 (6 bases each). Germline-derived CDR1 and CDR2 are SGHKS and YYEKEE (reference sequence). V was pared by 3 bases and J by 3 bases, with 14 bases between. The CDR3 runs 15 residues. The CDR3 DNA sequence: TGTGCCAGCAGCTCACAAGGGGGGTGGACAGATACGCAGTATTTT. This codes for CASSSQGGWTDTQYF.

This clonotype has at least ten counts. The chain links TRBV7-8 to TRBJ2-3, with TRBD1 matching over 8 bases. The trim removed 5 bases at V and 0 bases at J, leaving 4 bases unmatched. CDR1 is SGHVS, CDR2 FQNEAQ, per germline. The CDR3 is made up of 15 amino acids. The CDR3 DNA sequence: TGTGCCAGCAGCCCGGACAGGGAAAGCACAGATACGCAGTATTTT. Translated: CASSPDRESTDTQYF.

The chain carries TRBV7-8 and TRBJ2-7, with 10 bases that match TRBD2. From germline, CDR1 is SGHVS and CDR2 FQNEAQ. The V gene end was trimmed by 3 bases and the J gene end by 3 bases; junction bases not matched to a gene: 5. The CDR3 is 15 amino acids. The CDR3 sequence is CASSFLAGAFYEQYF. CDR3 coding DNA: TGTGCCAGCAGCTTTCTAGCGGGGGCCTTCTACGAGCAGTACTTC. Together with reference TRBV7-8 and TRBJ2-7, the CDR3 gives the full variable domain: GAGVSQSPRYKVAKRGQDVALRCDPISGHVSLFWYQQALGQGPEFLTYFQNEAQLDKSGLPSDRFFAERPEGSVSTLKIQRTQQEDSAVYLCASSFLAGAFYEQYFGPGTRLTVT.

This clonotype has at least ten counts. The V gene is TRBV12-3 or TRBV12-4, the J gene TRBJ2-1; TRBD1 matches 8 bases. CDR3 length equals 14 residues. V gave up 6 bases and J gave up 14 bases; unmatched junction bases: 15. The CDR3: CASRLSRQGIIKFF. In nucleotides, the CDR3 is TGTGCCAGCAGACTCTCCCGACAGGGGATCATCAAGTTCTTC.

Ten or more counts support this clonotype. This sequence joins TRBV18 and TRBJ1-6, with D perhaps matching TRBD1 (5 bases). CDR1 KGHSH and CDR2 LQKENI come from the germline V gene. The CDR3 sequence is 15 residues long. Trimming took 3 bases from V and 8 from J, leaving 14 bases between them. Here the CDR3 DNA reads TGTGCCAGCTCACCGGACTCAACCAGGGATTCACCCCTCCACTTT. It translates to CASSPDSTRDSPLHF.

The sample holds a few counts of this clonotype. Here the CDR3 reads CASSSGLAGGFTDTQYF. In DNA, the CDR3 is TGTGCCAGTAGTTCGGGACTAGCGGGAGGGTTTACAGATACGCAGTATTTT. This chain links TRBV19 with TRBJ2-3; 16 nucleotides align to TRBD2. The V segment lost 5 bases and the J segment 3 bases; nucleotides outside the gene matches: 5. The germline V gene has CDR1 LNHDA and CDR2 SQIVND (reference sequence). This CDR3 spans 17 amino acids.

The V and J genes are TRBV24-1 and TRBJ2-1, with 7 bases aligning to TRBD2. Germline-derived CDR1 and CDR2 are KGHDR and SFDVKD. This CDR3 region has 12 residues. The ends lost 4 bases at V and 11 bases at J; junction bases unmatched: 4. This CDR3 is CATSEAGTKQFF. CDR3 DNA: TGTGCCACCAGTGAAGCCGGGACTAAGCAGTTCTTC.

This clonotype occurred many times. The chain is built from TRBV6-2 or TRBV6-3 and TRBJ2-7, with 13 bases matching TRBD2. Trimming cost V 6 bases and J 3 bases; bases outside gene matches: 5. Germline V gives CDR1 MNHEY, CDR2 SVGEGT. The CDR3 sequence is 15 residues long. The CDR3 spells CASRTGLAGFYEQYF. CDR3 sequence (DNA): TGTGCCAGCAGAACGGGACTAGCGGGATTCTACGAGCAGTACTTC.

The V call is TRBV6-5, the J call TRBJ2-5, with unresolved D. The germline CDR1 and CDR2 sequences are MNHEY and SVGAGI. This CDR3 has 13 residues. Trimming took off 6 bases at V and 5 bases at J, with 13 bases between the two ends. The DNA for the CDR3 is TGTGCCAGCAGGCCGGACGGCGAGGAGACCCAGTACTTC. This gives the protein CASRPDGEETQYF.

This chain connects TRBV6-1 to TRBJ2-1, with D maybe TRBD1 (6 bases). CDR3 length: 13 amino acids. Germline CDR1 reads MNHNS; CDR2 reads SASEGT. Trimming took 5 bases from V and 2 from J, leaving 7 bases between them. CDR3 residues: CASSRDTYNEQFF. The CDR3, as DNA: TGTGCCAGCAGTCGGGACACCTACAATGAGCAGTTCTTC.

This clonotype was recorded at least ten times. V is TRBV2 and J is TRBJ2-7; TRBD1 agrees at 7 bases. Germline V gives CDR1 SNHLY, CDR2 FYNNEI. The trim removed 6 bases at V and 2 bases at J, leaving 10 bases unmatched. This CDR3 has 15 residues. The CDR3 spells CASRKSTGIPYEQYF. The CDR3 coding sequence is TGTGCCAGCAGAAAGTCGACAGGGATACCCTACGAGCAGTACTTC. Full variable domain (outside the CDR3, taken from reference TRBV2 and TRBJ2-7): EPEVTQTPSHQVTQMGQEVILRCVPISNHLYFYWYRQILGQKVEFLVSFYNNEISEKSEIFDDQFSVERPDGSNFTLKIRSTKLEDSAMYFCASRKSTGIPYEQYFGPGTRLTVT.

Details on this clonotype: A much bigger clone sits one base away, suggesting this may be a read error. The rearrangement joins TRBV27 to TRBJ2-6, with D uncertain. The V end lost 6 bases, the J end lost 0 bases, and 9 bases lay between the germline ends. In germline, CDR1 is MNHEY, CDR2 SMNVEV (reference sequence). This CDR3 is 15 amino acids long. The CDR3 sequence: CASSRSHSGANVLTF. The DNA of the CDR3 is TGTGCCAGCAGCCGGTCACACTCTGGGGCCAACGTCCTGACTTTC. Using reference TRBV27 and TRBJ2-6 for the parts outside the CDR3, the full variable domain is EAQVTQNPRYLITVTGKKLTVTCSQNMNHEYMSWYRQDPGLGLRQIYYSMNVEVTDKGDVPEGYKVSRKEKRNFPLILESPSPNQTSLYFCASSRSHSGANVLTFGAGSRLTVL.